The clone carrying this T cell receptor beta chain was seen more than once but under ten times. Its specificity is not known. CD45RO/CCR7/CD25/CD127/CD95/CD27 staining was used to isolate CD4+ naive, central memory, regulatory and stem cell-like memory cells by sorting. The data stem from a study of beta chain features in type 1 diabetes. CDR1 and CDR2 (germline): SNHLY, FYNNEI. V shed 5 bases, J shed 1 base, and the junction held 10 bases outside the gene matches. The CDR3 spans 17 residues. The whole isolated RNA underwent reverse transcription, so sequencing captured expressed TCRB transcripts. Sequencing was performed with immunoSEQ multiplex PCR; in TCRdb, only in-frame clones are kept and a portion is missing. The repertoire has about 340,000 clones, 7% to 10% of them found once; the top ten carry around 1%. Broader study findings: In patients and controls equally, PCR might favor templates that are shorter. Individuals with type 1 diabetes displayed fewer insertions and more deletions at VDJ junctions. Naive, central memory and Treg TCRB repertoires appeared more alike in patients than in healthy donors. In every one of the four CD4+ subsets, TCRB CDR3s were moderately but significantly shorter in Type 1 diabetes patients.

The sequence came from a man in his thirties or forties with type 1 diabetes. This chain connects TRBV2 to TRBJ1-3; TRBD1 matches at 8 bases. The sequencing sample was made of central memory CD4+ T cells from blood. The CDR3, as DNA: TGTGCCAGCAGTCCGCTGGACAGGGACCTATCTGGAAACACCATATATTTT. Its protein is CASSPLDRDLSGNTIYF.